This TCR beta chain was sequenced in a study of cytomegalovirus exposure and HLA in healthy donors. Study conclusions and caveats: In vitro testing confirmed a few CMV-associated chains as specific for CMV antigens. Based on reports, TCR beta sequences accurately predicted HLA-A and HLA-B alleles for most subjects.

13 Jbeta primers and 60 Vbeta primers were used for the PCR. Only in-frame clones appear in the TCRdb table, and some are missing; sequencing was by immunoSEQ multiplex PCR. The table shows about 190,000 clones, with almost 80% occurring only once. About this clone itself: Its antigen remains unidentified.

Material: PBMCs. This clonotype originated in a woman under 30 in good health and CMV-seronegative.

The CDR3 protein is CASSLVRQEQYF. The CDR3 DNA sequence: TGTGCCAGCAGCTTAGTGAGGCAGGAGCAGTACTTC. The chain couples TRBV7-2 to TRBJ2-7; no reliable D call. V lost 1 base, J lost 7 bases, and 8 bases lay in between. The CDR3 is made up of 12 amino acids. CDR1 is SGHTA, CDR2 FQGNSA, per germline.